A selection of T cell receptor beta chains follows, all from one sample in a study of blood T cells in healthy people across ages. TCRdb independently ran MiXCR on the 5' RACE reads; one entry per CDR3 protein. The sample has approximately 900,000 distinct CDR3 sequences, about 29% seen once. This sample was shared with a second study, whose subject was T cells of mothers and their children.

Source material: blood. These receptors all stem from a middle-aged woman in good health. CDR3s include the opening cysteine and the closing phenylalanine or tryptophan. D genes are given only for firm matches. The size field is filled for only some rows; it gives once, few, many or a size class.

D	V	size	J	DNA	CDR3
TRBD1	TRBV5-1	many	TRBJ2-5	TGCGCCAGCAGCTTGGCCATATTACAGGGGCAAGAGACCCAGTACTTC	CASSLAILQGQETQYF
TRBD2	TRBV12-3/TRBV12-4	-	TRBJ2-5	TGTGCCAGCAGTTTAGCCCGGGAGGGGGGGCCGTGGGAGACCCAGTACTTC	CASSLAREGGPWETQYF
TRBD1	TRBV20-1	-	TRBJ2-7	TGCAGTGCGATACCGGGACAGGGTATTTACGAGCGGTACTTC	CSAIPGQGIYERYF
-	TRBV7-2	-	TRBJ1-2	TGTGCCAGCAGCTCAACAGGGTATCGGAGGGGCTACACCTTC	CASSSTGYRRGYTF
-	TRBV12-3/TRBV12-4	-	TRBJ2-3	TGTGCCAGCAGTTCTATGCCGGCAAATACGCAGTATTTT	CASSSMPANTQYF
-	TRBV30	few	TRBJ2-3	TGTGCCTGGAGAAAGGCTAGCACAGATACGCAGTATTTT	CAWRKASTDTQYF
-	TRBV20-1	-	TRBJ2-3	TGCAGCCAACGGTGGGAAACAGATACGCAGTATTTT	CSQRWETDTQYF
TRBD2	TRBV5-1	-	TRBJ2-1	TGCGCCAGCAGCCCCGGGACTAGCGGGGGTCTTTGGGTCTATGAGCAGTTCTTC	CASSPGTSGGLWVYEQFF
-	TRBV29-1	-	TRBJ1-2	TGCAGCGTTGAAGATTGGCAGGGGCCCCGTTCGGACTATGGCTACACCTTC	CSVEDWQGPRSDYGYTF
TRBD1	TRBV12-3/TRBV12-4	-	TRBJ2-3	TGTGCCAGCACCCATGAAGGACAGGGGGCCACAGATACGCAGTATTTT	CASTHEGQGATDTQYF
-	TRBV2	-	TRBJ2-7	TGTACCCCGGGGACGACTCCCTACGAGCAGTACTTC	CTPGTTPYEQYF
TRBD2	TRBV6-2/TRBV6-3	-	TRBJ2-7	TGTGCCAGCAGTTACTCGGGGGCTAGCGGGAGAGCCTACGAGCAGTACTTC	CASSYSGASGRAYEQYF
-	TRBV12-3/TRBV12-4	-	TRBJ2-7	TGTGCCAGCAGTCTAGGGGACAATGGCGAGCAGTACTTC	CASSLGDNGEQYF
-	TRBV7-2	few	TRBJ1-2	TGTGCCAGCAGCTTCCGGGAGGGAGCTAACTATGGCTACACCTTC	CASSFREGANYGYTF
TRBD2	TRBV3-1	once	TRBJ2-3	TGTGCCAGCAGCCAAGACCTAAGCGGGGGAGGCACAGATACGCAGTATTTT	CASSQDLSGGGTDTQYF
TRBD1	TRBV7-2	-	TRBJ1-2	TGTGCCAGCAGCTTAGCCTACACAGGGGCTAACTATGGCTACACCTTC	CASSLAYTGANYGYTF
-	TRBV5-5	many	TRBJ2-5	TGTGCCAGCAGCTTGGCCGGCAGGGGCAAATTTGAGACCCAGTACTTC	CASSLAGRGKFETQYF
-	TRBV12-3/TRBV12-4	-	TRBJ1-5	TGTGCCAGCAGTTCCCGAGAAGGTAGCAATCAGCCCCAGCATTTT	CASSSREGSNQPQHF
-	TRBV29-1	-	TRBJ2-1	TGCAGCGTTACAGGGTCCTACGAGCAGTTCTTC	CSVTGSYEQFF
TRBD1	TRBV10-3	-	TRBJ2-7	TGTGCCATCAGTGAGCCTGGGACAGGGAGCTCCTACGAGCAGTACTTC	CAISEPGTGSSYEQYF
-	TRBV20-1	many	TRBJ2-4	TGCAGTGCTATCGGGGGTTCGTTTAACATTCAGTACTTC	CSAIGGSFNIQYF
-	TRBV2	few	TRBJ2-4	TGTGCCAGCAGTGAAGGAGGGGATACCAAAAACATTCAGTACTTC	CASSEGGDTKNIQYF
-	TRBV5-1	-	TRBJ2-1	TGCGCCAGCAGGACTGGGAACACTGAGCAGTTCTTC	CASRTGNTEQFF
-	TRBV7-8	-	TRBJ2-1	TGTGCCAGCAGCCCTGAGCTGTTCTCCTACAATGAGCAGTTCTTC	CASSPELFSYNEQFF
TRBD2	TRBV11-2	-	TRBJ2-1	TGTGTCAGCAGCTTGTTCGTAAGAGCGGGGGGTTACAATGAGCAGTTCTTC	CVSSLFVRAGGYNEQFF
-	TRBV27	-	TRBJ1-1	TGTGCCAGCAGTTTGACACAGGGAGCTGAAGCTTTCTTT	CASSLTQGAEAFF
TRBD1	TRBV3-1	-	TRBJ2-5	TGTGCCAGCAGCCAAGCTACAGGGGCTCTCCAAGAGACCCAGTACTTC	CASSQATGALQETQYF
-	TRBV9	few	TRBJ1-5	TGTGCCAGCAGCGATAGGGGGGATGGTCAGCCCCAGCATTTT	CASSDRGDGQPQHF
TRBD1	TRBV3-1	few	TRBJ1-1	TGTGCCAGCAGCCAAGGGGACAGCAACACTGAAGCTTTCTTT	CASSQGDSNTEAFF
-	TRBV9	-	TRBJ2-7	TGTGCCAGCTCCATCCTGGACCGGGATGGGTACGAGCAGTACTTC	CASSILDRDGYEQYF
TRBD1	TRBV6-6	many	TRBJ2-5	TGTGCCAGCAGCCCCGGGACAGCTTCCAACCAAGAGACCCAGTACTTC	CASSPGTASNQETQYF
-	TRBV30	many	TRBJ2-7	TGTGCCTGGAGTGTACCCGGGTTCGAGCAGTACTTC	CAWSVPGFEQYF
-	TRBV4-3	many	TRBJ2-1	TGCGCCAGCAGCCAAGAGGGGGCGGGTGAGCAGTTCTTC	CASSQEGAGEQFF
-	TRBV6-5	-	TRBJ1-5	TGTGCCAGCGGTTGGGGTCCTCCAATCCTTAGCAATCAGCCCCAGCATTTT	CASGWGPPILSNQPQHF
TRBD1	TRBV30	few	TRBJ2-7	TGTGCCCGGTCAACGGGGACAGGGTTCCACGAGCAGTACTTC	CARSTGTGFHEQYF
TRBD2	TRBV5-1	few	TRBJ2-1	TGCGCCAGCAGCAGGGGGTCTAGCGGGGGGGCCAGTGAGCAGTTCTTC	CASSRGSSGGASEQFF
-	TRBV6-5	few	TRBJ2-1	TGTGCCAGCAGTCGGACTAGGGGGATCAATGAGCAGTTCTTC	CASSRTRGINEQFF
-	TRBV29-1	-	TRBJ2-2	TGCAGCGTCGGGGTGGTAGGCACCGGGGAGCTGTTTTTT	CSVGVVGTGELFF
-	TRBV14	many	TRBJ2-2	TGTGCCAGCAGATCACAGGGAGCATTCGGGGAGCTGTTTTTT	CASRSQGAFGELFF
TRBD1	TRBV7-8	many	TRBJ2-7	TGCGCCAGCAGCTTGGTGGGGACAGCTTCCTACGAGCAGTACTTC	CASSLVGTASYEQYF
-	TRBV5-1	-	TRBJ1-4	TGCGCCAGCCACGACAGGAATGAAAAACTGTTTTTT	CASHDRNEKLFF
-	TRBV9	-	TRBJ2-5	TGTGCCAGCAGCGTGGGGGGGGCGGGTAGGAATGAGCAGTACTTC	CASSVGGAGRNEQYF
-	TRBV4-1	few	TRBJ2-5	TGCGCCAGCAGCCCTTGGGTCCAAGAGACCCAGTACTTC	CASSPWVQETQYF
-	TRBV20-1	-	TRBJ1-1	TGCAGTGCTTCAGGGCCGACGGAATACACTGAAGCTTTCTTT	CSASGPTEYTEAFF
-	TRBV12-5	-	TRBJ2-1	TGTGCTAGTGGTTTGGGGTCACCAACTAGTCACAATGAGCAGTTCTTC	CASGLGSPTSHNEQFF
TRBD2	TRBV30	-	TRBJ2-1	TGTGCCGCGACCAAGCGGGGGTCCTACAATGAGCAGTTCTTC	CAATKRGSYNEQFF
-	TRBV2	-	TRBJ2-3	TGTGCCAGCAGTGAAGGACTGACAGACGATACGCAGTATTTT	CASSEGLTDDTQYF
-	TRBV7-2	once	TRBJ1-2	TGTGCCAGCAGCTTAGTTTCCTTGGCGACAGGCTATGGCTACACCTTC	CASSLVSLATGYGYTF
TRBD1	TRBV5-1	few	TRBJ2-3	TGCGCCAGCAGCTTGGTAGGGACAGTAAGCACAGATACGCAGTATTTT	CASSLVGTVSTDTQYF
-	TRBV7-2	few	TRBJ1-5	TGTGCCAGCGCGGACAGTTATCAGCCCCAGCATTTT	CASADSYQPQHF
-	TRBV12-3/TRBV12-4	-	TRBJ2-7	TGTGCCAGCAGTCGCCAGGCTCCACCCGACTACGAGCAGTACTTC	CASSRQAPPDYEQYF
TRBD1	TRBV10-2	few	TRBJ1-4	TGCGCCAGCACCGACAGGGGAACTGGTGAAAAACTGTTTTTT	CASTDRGTGEKLFF
TRBD1	TRBV3-1	-	TRBJ1-2	TGTGCCAGCAGCCAAGATATGTGGGTAACAGGGGTCTATGGCTACACCTTC	CASSQDMWVTGVYGYTF
TRBD1	TRBV5-4	many	TRBJ2-7	TGTGCCAGCAGCTGGGACAGTGAAGGCGAGCAGTACTTC	CASSWDSEGEQYF
TRBD2	TRBV19	few	TRBJ2-3	TGTGCCAGTAGTATATCCCGACTAGCGGGGGAGTCAGATACGCAGTATTTT	CASSISRLAGESDTQYF
-	TRBV7-2	-	TRBJ2-5	TGTGCCAGCAGCTCGTCCGGGTTCCAAGAGACCCAGTACTTC	CASSSSGFQETQYF
TRBD1	TRBV7-9	many	TRBJ2-7	TGTGCCAGCAGCAGTCCAGGACAGGGCACCTACGAGCAGTACTTC	CASSSPGQGTYEQYF